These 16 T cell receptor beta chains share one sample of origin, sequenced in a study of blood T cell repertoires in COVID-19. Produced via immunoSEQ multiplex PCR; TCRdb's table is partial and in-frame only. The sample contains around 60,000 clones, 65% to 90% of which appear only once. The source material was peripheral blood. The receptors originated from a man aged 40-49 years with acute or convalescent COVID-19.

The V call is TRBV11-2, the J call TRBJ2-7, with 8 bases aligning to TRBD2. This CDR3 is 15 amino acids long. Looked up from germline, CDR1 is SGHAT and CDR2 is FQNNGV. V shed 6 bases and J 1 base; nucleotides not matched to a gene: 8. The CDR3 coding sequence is TGTGCCAGCAGGGGGCGGGGGGACACTTCCTACGAGCAGTACTTC. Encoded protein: CASRGRGDTSYEQYF. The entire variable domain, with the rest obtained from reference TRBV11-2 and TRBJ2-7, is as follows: EAGVAQSPRYKIIEKRQSVAFWCNPISGHATLYWYQQILGQGPKLLIQFQNNGVVDDSQLPKDRFSAERLKGVDSTLKIQPAKLEDSAVYLCASRGRGDTSYEQYFGPGTRLTVT.

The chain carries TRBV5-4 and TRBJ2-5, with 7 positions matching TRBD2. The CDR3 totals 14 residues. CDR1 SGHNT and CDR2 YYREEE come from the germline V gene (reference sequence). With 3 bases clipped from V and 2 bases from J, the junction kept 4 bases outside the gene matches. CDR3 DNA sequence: TGTGCCAGCAGCTGGGGGACTATGCAAGAGACCCAGTACTTC. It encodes CASSWGTMQETQYF. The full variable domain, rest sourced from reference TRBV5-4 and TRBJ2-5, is ETGVTQSPTHLIKTRGQQVTLRCSSQSGHNTVSWYQQALGQGPQFIFQYYREEENGRGNFPPRFSGLQFPNYSSELNVNALELDDSALYLCASSWGTMQETQYFGPGTRLLVL.

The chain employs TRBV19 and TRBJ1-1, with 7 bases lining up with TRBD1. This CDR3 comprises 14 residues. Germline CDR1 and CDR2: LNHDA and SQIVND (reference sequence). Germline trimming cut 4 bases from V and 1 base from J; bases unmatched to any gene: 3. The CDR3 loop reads CASSTGTENTEAFF. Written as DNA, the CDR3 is TGTGCCAGTAGTACCGGGACAGAGAACACTGAAGCTTTCTTT.

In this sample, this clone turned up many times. CDR3 protein: CASSEATGTQRRYEQYF. The CDR3 nucleotides read TGTGCCAGCAGTGAAGCCACCGGGACACAACGACGGTACGAGCAGTACTTC. The chain has TRBV2 and TRBJ2-7; TRBD1 is a possible D gene (6 bases). Germline V gives CDR1 SNHLY, CDR2 FYNNEI. V lost 0 bases to trimming and J lost 4 bases, with 19 bases between them. This CDR3 is built from 17 residues.

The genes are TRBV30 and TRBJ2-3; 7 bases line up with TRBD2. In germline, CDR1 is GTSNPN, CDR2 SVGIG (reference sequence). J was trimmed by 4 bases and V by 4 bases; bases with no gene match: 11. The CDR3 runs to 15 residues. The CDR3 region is CAWTEGRGTADTQYF. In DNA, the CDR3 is TGTGCCTGGACCGAGGGGCGGGGGACGGCAGATACGCAGTATTTT.

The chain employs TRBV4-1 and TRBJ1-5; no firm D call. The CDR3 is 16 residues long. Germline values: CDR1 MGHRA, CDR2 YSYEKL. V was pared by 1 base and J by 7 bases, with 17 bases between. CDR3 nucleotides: TGCGCCAGCAGCCAAGGTGCCACGGCAGGATTGCAGCCCCAGCATTTT. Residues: CASSQGATAGLQPQHF.

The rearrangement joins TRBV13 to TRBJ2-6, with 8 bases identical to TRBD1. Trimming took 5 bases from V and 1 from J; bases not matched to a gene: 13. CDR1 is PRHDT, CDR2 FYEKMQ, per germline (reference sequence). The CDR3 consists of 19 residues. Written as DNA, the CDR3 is TGTGCCAGCAGCGTGCTAGGGACAGGATCCTCTTCTGGGGCCAACGTCCTGACTTTC. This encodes CASSVLGTGSSSGANVLTF. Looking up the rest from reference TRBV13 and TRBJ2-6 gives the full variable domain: AAGVIQSPRHLIKEKRETATLKCYPIPRHDTVYWYQQGPGQDPQFLISFYEKMQSDKGSIPDRFSAQQFSDYHSELNMSSLELGDSALYFCASSVLGTGSSSGANVLTFGAGSRLTVL.

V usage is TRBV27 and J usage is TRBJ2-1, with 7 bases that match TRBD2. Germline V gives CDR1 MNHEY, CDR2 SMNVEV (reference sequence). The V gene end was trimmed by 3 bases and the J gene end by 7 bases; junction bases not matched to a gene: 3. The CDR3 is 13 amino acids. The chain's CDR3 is CASSFWGGNEQFF. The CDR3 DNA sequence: TGTGCCAGCAGTTTTTGGGGAGGGAATGAGCAGTTCTTC.

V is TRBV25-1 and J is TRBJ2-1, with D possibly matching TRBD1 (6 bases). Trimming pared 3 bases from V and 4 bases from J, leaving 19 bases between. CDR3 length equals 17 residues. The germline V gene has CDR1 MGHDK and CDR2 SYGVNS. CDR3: CASSDPRGQAIYNEQFF. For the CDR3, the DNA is TGTGCCAGCAGTGACCCCAGGGGTCAGGCCATTTACAATGAGCAGTTCTTC.

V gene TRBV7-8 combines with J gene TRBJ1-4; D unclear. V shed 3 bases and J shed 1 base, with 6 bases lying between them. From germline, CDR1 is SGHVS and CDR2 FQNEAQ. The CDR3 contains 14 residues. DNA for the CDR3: TGTGCCAGCAGCTTGCAGGAAACTAATGAAAAACTGTTTTTT. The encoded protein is CASSLQETNEKLFF.

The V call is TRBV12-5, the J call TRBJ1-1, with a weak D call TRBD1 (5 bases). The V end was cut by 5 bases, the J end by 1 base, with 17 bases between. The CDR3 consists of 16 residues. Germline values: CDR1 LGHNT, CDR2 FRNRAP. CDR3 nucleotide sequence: TGTGCTAGTGGTATGACCATGGGGCAAAGGAACACTGAAGCTTTCTTT. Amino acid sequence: CASGMTMGQRNTEAFF.

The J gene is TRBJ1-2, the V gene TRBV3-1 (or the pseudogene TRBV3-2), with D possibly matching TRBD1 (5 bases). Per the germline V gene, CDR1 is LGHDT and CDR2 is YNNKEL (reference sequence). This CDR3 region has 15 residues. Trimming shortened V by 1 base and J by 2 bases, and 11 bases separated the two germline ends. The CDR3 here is CASSQGQFSNYGYTF. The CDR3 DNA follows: TGTGCCAGCAGCCAAGGACAGTTTTCAAACTATGGCTACACCTTC.

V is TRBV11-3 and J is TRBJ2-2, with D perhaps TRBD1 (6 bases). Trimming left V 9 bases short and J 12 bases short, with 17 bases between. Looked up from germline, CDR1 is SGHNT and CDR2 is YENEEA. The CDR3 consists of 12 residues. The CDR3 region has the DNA TGTGCCAGTAGGTCAACAGGGAAAAAGCTGTTTTTT. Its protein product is CASRSTGKKLFF. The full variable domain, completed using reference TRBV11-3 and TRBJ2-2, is EAGVVQSPRYKIIEKKQPVAFWCNPISGHNTLYWYLQNLGQGPELLIRYENEEAVDDSQLPKDRFSAERLKGVDSTLKIQPAELGDSAVYLCASRSTGKKLFFGEGSRLTVL.

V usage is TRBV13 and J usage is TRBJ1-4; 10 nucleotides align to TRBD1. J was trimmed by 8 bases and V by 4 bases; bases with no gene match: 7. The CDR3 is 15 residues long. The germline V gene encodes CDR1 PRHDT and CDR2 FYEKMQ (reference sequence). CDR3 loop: CASSYRTGGKEKLFF. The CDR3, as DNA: TGTGCCAGCAGCTATCGGACAGGGGGTAAAGAAAAACTGTTTTTT.

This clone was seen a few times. The CDR3 here is CARKEGSNQPQHF. DNA of the CDR3: TGTGCCAGGAAGGAGGGAAGCAATCAGCCCCAGCATTTT. The J gene is TRBJ1-5, the V gene TRBV21-1. TRBV21-1 is deemed a pseudogene. This CDR3 has 13 amino acids.

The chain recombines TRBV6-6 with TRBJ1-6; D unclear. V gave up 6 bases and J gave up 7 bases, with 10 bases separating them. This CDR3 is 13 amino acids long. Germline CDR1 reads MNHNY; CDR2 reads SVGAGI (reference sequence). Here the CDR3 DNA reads TGTGCCAGCAGCCGGGAGCCAAATTCACCCCTCCACTTT. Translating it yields CASSREPNSPLHF.